These T cell receptor beta chains were read from a single sample in a study of shared clonotypes between healthy human individuals. The data were produced by immunoSEQ multiplex PCR, yet TCRdb's version contains in-frame clones alone and is incomplete. The sample shows around 690,000 clones, roughly 88% of them seen only once. Sequencing was carried out using memory CD8+ T cells from PBMCs. The receptors here all came from a man aged 18 to 30 in good health. Some clones in this sample may be carry-over from other donors' samples. CDR3s include the opening cysteine and the closing phenylalanine or tryptophan. Fields, in order: CDR3 length, clone size, J gene, V gene, D gene, CDR3 DNA, CDR3 protein. A D gene is named only where the DNA matches it firmly. Expanded clones get a size class; other rows say once, few or many, or leave the size out.

cdr3_length: 14
clone_size: NA
j_call: TRBJ2-7
v_call: TRBV30
d_call: NA
cdr3_nt: TGTGCCTGGGACAGTACGACTAGTGCCTACGAGCAGTACTTC
cdr3_aa: CAWDSTTSAYEQYF

cdr3_length: 14
clone_size: NA
j_call: TRBJ2-7
v_call: TRBV19
d_call: TRBD1
cdr3_nt: TGTGCCAGTAGTGCCGGGACAGGGGCCTACGAGCAGTACTTC
cdr3_aa: CASSAGTGAYEQYF

cdr3_length: 14
clone_size: few
j_call: TRBJ1-1
v_call: TRBV28
d_call: NA
cdr3_nt: TGTGCCAGCAGTTTACGAGGCCTGAACACTGAAGCTTTCTTT
cdr3_aa: CASSLRGLNTEAFF

cdr3_length: 16
clone_size: NA
j_call: TRBJ2-1
v_call: TRBV4-3
d_call: NA
cdr3_nt: TGCGCCAGCAGCCAAGGACCTGGGGCTTTTTACAATGAGCAGTTCTTC
cdr3_aa: CASSQGPGAFYNEQFF

cdr3_length: 17
clone_size: NA
j_call: TRBJ1-2
v_call: TRBV14
d_call: TRBD1
cdr3_nt: TGTGCCAGCAGCGTCCGGACAGGGGTGGGGGCTAACTATGGCTACACCTTC
cdr3_aa: CASSVRTGVGANYGYTF

cdr3_length: 17
clone_size: once
j_call: TRBJ1-5
v_call: TRBV13
d_call: TRBD1
cdr3_nt: TGTGCCAGCAGTCAGGACAGGATCGGAGGAGCCAATCAGCCCCAGCATTTT
cdr3_aa: CASSQDRIGGANQPQHF

cdr3_length: 15
clone_size: NA
j_call: TRBJ2-7
v_call: TRBV6-6
d_call: NA
cdr3_nt: TGTGCCAGCAGCCCAATTCCGGACAGTCTCTACGAGCAGTACTTC
cdr3_aa: CASSPIPDSLYEQYF

cdr3_length: 13
clone_size: NA
j_call: TRBJ2-3
v_call: TRBV13
d_call: NA
cdr3_nt: TGTGCCTTACAAGGAGGGCTCACAGATACGCAGTATTTT
cdr3_aa: CALQGGLTDTQYF

cdr3_length: 14
clone_size: NA
j_call: TRBJ2-7
v_call: TRBV7-9
d_call: NA
cdr3_nt: TGTGCCAGCAGCTTAGCAGGGATAGACTACGAGCAGTACTTC
cdr3_aa: CASSLAGIDYEQYF

cdr3_length: 14
clone_size: NA
j_call: TRBJ1-2
v_call: TRBV7-3
d_call: NA
cdr3_nt: TGTGCCAGCGGACCAACAGCGACTAACTATGGCTACACCTTC
cdr3_aa: CASGPTATNYGYTF

cdr3_length: 15
clone_size: NA
j_call: TRBJ2-1
v_call: TRBV11-2
d_call: NA
cdr3_nt: TGTGCCAGCAGCTTAGCCCCGGAGATTTACAATGAGCAGTTCTTC
cdr3_aa: CASSLAPEIYNEQFF

cdr3_length: 16
clone_size: NA
j_call: TRBJ2-3
v_call: TRBV27
d_call: NA
cdr3_nt: TGTGCCAGCAGTGTTAAAAGCAGGGGAGGCGCAGATACGCAGTATTTT
cdr3_aa: CASSVKSRGGADTQYF

cdr3_length: 15
clone_size: few
j_call: TRBJ1-5
v_call: TRBV6-6
d_call: TRBD1
cdr3_nt: TGTGCCAGCAGACAACAGGGGGCAAGCAATCAGCCCCAGCATTTT
cdr3_aa: CASRQQGASNQPQHF

cdr3_length: 17
clone_size: NA
j_call: TRBJ2-3
v_call: TRBV4-1
d_call: NA
cdr3_nt: TGCGCCAGCAGCCAAGTTGACAGAAACCCTAGCACAGATACGCAGTATTTT
cdr3_aa: CASSQVDRNPSTDTQYF

cdr3_length: 16
clone_size: once
j_call: TRBJ2-3
v_call: TRBV4-3
d_call: TRBD2
cdr3_nt: TGCGCCAGCAGCCAAGACTATGAATGGACTAGGAATACGCAGTATTTT
cdr3_aa: CASSQDYEWTRNTQYF

cdr3_length: 16
clone_size: many
j_call: TRBJ2-3
v_call: TRBV9
d_call: TRBD2
cdr3_nt: TGTGCCAGCAGCGTATCCCACGGGAGGGCGACAGATACGCAGTATTTT
cdr3_aa: CASSVSHGRATDTQYF

cdr3_length: 11
clone_size: NA
j_call: TRBJ2-7
v_call: TRBV6-1
d_call: NA
cdr3_nt: TGTGCCAGCATGTTCTCTTACGAGCAGTACTTC
cdr3_aa: CASMFSYEQYF

cdr3_length: 17
clone_size: NA
j_call: TRBJ2-3
v_call: TRBV27
d_call: TRBD2
cdr3_nt: TGTGCCAGCAGTCCCCAGGTGGTAGCGGGAGCTCCAGATACGCAGTATTTT
cdr3_aa: CASSPQVVAGAPDTQYF

cdr3_length: 12
clone_size: NA
j_call: TRBJ2-1
v_call: TRBV5-1
d_call: NA
cdr3_nt: TGCGCCAGCAGCTTGGGCAACAATGAGCAGTTCTTC
cdr3_aa: CASSLGNNEQFF

cdr3_length: 12
clone_size: NA
j_call: TRBJ2-1
v_call: TRBV25-1
d_call: NA
cdr3_nt: TGTGCCAGCAGAGATGCACCCAATGAGCAGTTCTTC
cdr3_aa: CASRDAPNEQFF

cdr3_length: 17
clone_size: NA
j_call: TRBJ2-7
v_call: TRBV9
d_call: TRBD2
cdr3_nt: TGTGCCAGCAGCGGCTCCGGGACTAGCGGGAGGTTCGACGAGCAGTACTTC
cdr3_aa: CASSGSGTSGRFDEQYF

cdr3_length: 13
clone_size: NA
j_call: TRBJ1-4
v_call: TRBV5-1
d_call: NA
cdr3_nt: TGCGCCAGCAGTCTACGGGTTAATGAAAAACTGTTTTTT
cdr3_aa: CASSLRVNEKLFF

cdr3_length: 19
clone_size: NA
j_call: TRBJ2-7
v_call: TRBV11-1
d_call: TRBD2
cdr3_nt: TGTGCCAGCAGCCCCGGGACTAGCGGGAGGGCCGAAGCACCTGACGAGCAGTACTTC
cdr3_aa: CASSPGTSGRAEAPDEQYF

cdr3_length: 14
clone_size: NA
j_call: TRBJ2-7
v_call: TRBV27
d_call: NA
cdr3_nt: TGTGCCAGCAGTTTAAGGCAGGGTTTCTACGAGCAGTACTTC
cdr3_aa: CASSLRQGFYEQYF

cdr3_length: 15
clone_size: NA
j_call: TRBJ1-2
v_call: TRBV28
d_call: NA
cdr3_nt: TGTGCCAGCAGTTTATCGGAGGGTGGCTACTATGGCTACACCTTC
cdr3_aa: CASSLSEGGYYGYTF

cdr3_length: 16
clone_size: NA
j_call: TRBJ1-1
v_call: TRBV27
d_call: TRBD1
cdr3_nt: TGTGCCAGCAGTCCAGGACCGGGACAGGGCGACACTGAAGCTTTCTTT
cdr3_aa: CASSPGPGQGDTEAFF

cdr3_length: 13
clone_size: NA
j_call: TRBJ1-3
v_call: TRBV25-1
d_call: NA
cdr3_nt: TGTGCCAGCAGTGCGACAACCGGAAACACCATATATTTT
cdr3_aa: CASSATTGNTIYF

cdr3_length: 14
clone_size: NA
j_call: TRBJ1-2
v_call: TRBV7-9
d_call: NA
cdr3_nt: TGTGCCAGCAGCCCAGCCCCCGAGGGAGATGGCTACACCTTC
cdr3_aa: CASSPAPEGDGYTF

cdr3_length: 8
clone_size: NA
j_call: TRBJ2-7
v_call: TRBV28
d_call: NA
cdr3_nt: TGTGCCCCTCCCGAGCAGTACTTC
cdr3_aa: CAPPEQYF

cdr3_length: 15
clone_size: NA
j_call: TRBJ2-1
v_call: TRBV7-9
d_call: TRBD2
cdr3_nt: TGTGCCAGCAGCTCCACTAGCGGGAGATTGGATGAGCAGTTCTTC
cdr3_aa: CASSSTSGRLDEQFF

cdr3_length: 17
clone_size: NA
j_call: TRBJ1-6
v_call: TRBV27
d_call: NA
cdr3_nt: TGTGCCAGCACTCCTCTAGGGGCTACAAGTTTAAATTCACCCCTCCACTTT
cdr3_aa: CASTPLGATSLNSPLHF

cdr3_length: 13
clone_size: NA
j_call: TRBJ1-5
v_call: TRBV7-9
d_call: NA
cdr3_nt: TGTGCCAGCAGCTTGAACAGTAATCAACCCCAGCATTTT
cdr3_aa: CASSLNSNQPQHF

cdr3_length: 14
clone_size: NA
j_call: TRBJ1-2
v_call: TRBV27
d_call: NA
cdr3_nt: TGTGCCAGCAGTTTATCGCTGGGGAATTATGGCTACACCTTC
cdr3_aa: CASSLSLGNYGYTF

cdr3_length: 15
clone_size: NA
j_call: TRBJ2-1
v_call: TRBV7-6
d_call: NA
cdr3_nt: TGTGCCAGCAGGTCCCGGGCAAACCTCCACAATGAGCAGTTCTTC
cdr3_aa: CASRSRANLHNEQFF

cdr3_length: 14
clone_size: NA
j_call: TRBJ2-3
v_call: TRBV6-5
d_call: NA
cdr3_nt: TGTGCCAGCAGTTACTCCACCGGCAAGGATACGCAGTATTTT
cdr3_aa: CASSYSTGKDTQYF

cdr3_length: 17
clone_size: NA
j_call: TRBJ1-4
v_call: TRBV23-1
d_call: NA
cdr3_nt: TGCGCCAGCAGTCAATCTACGGCAGGGACAACTAATGAAAAACTGTTTTTT
cdr3_aa: CASSQSTAGTTNEKLFF

cdr3_length: 16
clone_size: NA
j_call: TRBJ2-5
v_call: TRBV4-2
d_call: NA
cdr3_nt: TGTGCCAGCAGCCAGGTCGTACAGGAGACCGAAGAGACCCAGTACTTC
cdr3_aa: CASSQVVQETEETQYF

cdr3_length: 13
clone_size: once
j_call: TRBJ1-1
v_call: TRBV9
d_call: NA
cdr3_nt: TGTGCCAGCAGCCCTAGGAGCGGCACTGAAGCTTTCTTT
cdr3_aa: CASSPRSGTEAFF

cdr3_length: 16
clone_size: NA
j_call: TRBJ2-7
v_call: TRBV7-6
d_call: TRBD2
cdr3_nt: TGTGCCAGCAGCGAACGGACTAGCGGGAGTCTGCGCGAGCAGTACTTC
cdr3_aa: CASSERTSGSLREQYF

cdr3_length: 17
clone_size: NA
j_call: TRBJ2-1
v_call: TRBV10-3
d_call: TRBD2
cdr3_nt: TGTGCCATCAGTGGGGGACTAGCGGGAGGTTCCTACAATGAGCAGTTCTTC
cdr3_aa: CAISGGLAGGSYNEQFF

cdr3_length: 15
clone_size: NA
j_call: TRBJ2-7
v_call: TRBV27
d_call: TRBD1
cdr3_nt: TGTGCCAGCAGTAAAGGGACAGGGAGATCTGACGAGCAGTACTTC
cdr3_aa: CASSKGTGRSDEQYF

cdr3_length: 12
clone_size: NA
j_call: TRBJ2-7
v_call: TRBV7-9
d_call: NA
cdr3_nt: TGTGCCAGCAGCGAGGCCACGCTCGAGCAGTACTTC
cdr3_aa: CASSEATLEQYF

cdr3_length: 12
clone_size: NA
j_call: TRBJ2-7
v_call: TRBV10-2
d_call: NA
cdr3_nt: TGCGCCAGCACGCCCCGGACCTACGAGCAGTACTTC
cdr3_aa: CASTPRTYEQYF

cdr3_length: 15
clone_size: NA
j_call: TRBJ2-3
v_call: TRBV27
d_call: NA
cdr3_nt: TGTGCCAGCAGTTCGCTACGGGACTCCACAGATACGCAGTATTTT
cdr3_aa: CASSSLRDSTDTQYF

cdr3_length: 18
clone_size: NA
j_call: TRBJ1-5
v_call: TRBV19
d_call: NA
cdr3_nt: TGTGCCAGTACCCCGACAGGAGTTCTACTAGATAGCAATCAGCCCCAGCATTTT
cdr3_aa: CASTPTGVLLDSNQPQHF